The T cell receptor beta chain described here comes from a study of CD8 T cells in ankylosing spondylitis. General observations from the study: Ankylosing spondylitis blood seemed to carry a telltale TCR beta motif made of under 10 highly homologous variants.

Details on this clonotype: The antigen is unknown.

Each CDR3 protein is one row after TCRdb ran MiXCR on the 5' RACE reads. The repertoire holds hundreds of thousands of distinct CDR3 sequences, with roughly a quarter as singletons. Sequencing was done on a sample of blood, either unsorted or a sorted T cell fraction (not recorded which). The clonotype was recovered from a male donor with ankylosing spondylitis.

This chain's CDR3 is CASSSRRGGTGELFF. The DNA of the CDR3 is TGTGCCAGCAGCTCGAGGAGGGGGGGCACCGGGGAGCTGTTTTTT. The V and J genes are TRBV7-8 and TRBJ2-2, with D maybe TRBD2 (7 bases). Trimming took off 4 bases at V and 4 bases at J, with 13 bases between the two ends. Germline CDR1 SGHVS, CDR2 FQNEAQ. The CDR3 is 15 amino acids.